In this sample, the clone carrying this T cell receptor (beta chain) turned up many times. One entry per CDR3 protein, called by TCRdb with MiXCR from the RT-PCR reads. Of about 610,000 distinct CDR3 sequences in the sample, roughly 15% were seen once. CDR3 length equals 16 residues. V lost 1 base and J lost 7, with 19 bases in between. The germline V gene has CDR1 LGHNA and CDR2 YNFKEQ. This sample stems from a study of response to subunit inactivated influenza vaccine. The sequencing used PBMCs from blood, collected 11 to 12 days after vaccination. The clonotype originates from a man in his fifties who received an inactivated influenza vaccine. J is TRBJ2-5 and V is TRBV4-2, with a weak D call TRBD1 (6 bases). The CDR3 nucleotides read TGTGCCAGCAGCCAAGGGTCCAGGGGTGGATCGGGGACCCAGTACTTC. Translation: CASSQGSRGGSGTQYF.